Presented here are 25 T cell receptor beta chains from one specimen sequenced in a study of beta chain features in type 1 diabetes. As every portion of the isolated RNA was reverse transcribed, the sequencing read expressed TCRB transcripts. Using immunoSEQ multiplex PCR, the repertoire was profiled, and TCRdb retains in-frame clones only, with some absent. Of a few hundred thousand clones listed, approximately 9.9% are singletons. Sequenced: naive CD4+ T cells from blood. These receptor sequences come from a woman in her 30s in good health.

A few counts support this clone. CDR3 amino acids: CASSRTSGRYNEQFF. DNA for the CDR3: TGTGCCAGCAGTCGGACTAGCGGGAGGTACAATGAGCAGTTCTTC. The chain joins TRBV28 to TRBJ2-1, with 14 bases aligning to TRBD2. This CDR3 has 15 residues. Germline V gives CDR1 MDHEN, CDR2 SYDVKM. V gave up 5 bases and J gave up 4 bases; unmatched junction bases: 1. The full variable domain, rest sourced from reference TRBV28 and TRBJ2-1, is DVKVTQSSRYLVKRTGEKVFLECVQDMDHENMFWYRQDPGLGLRLIYFSYDVKMKEKGDIPEGYSVSREKKERFSLILESASTNQTSMYLCASSRTSGRYNEQFFGPGTRLTVL.

This clone was counted between two and nine times. The chain employs TRBV28 and TRBJ2-3, with 8 bases identical to TRBD2. The CDR3 runs to 15 residues. Germline lookup yields CDR1 MDHEN and CDR2 SYDVKM. V shed 3 bases, J shed 5 bases, and the junction held 7 bases outside the gene matches. The CDR3 nucleotides read TGTGCCAGCAGTTTCGCGGGAGGTCGAAAAGATACGCAGTATTTT. This gives the protein CASSFAGGRKDTQYF.

There are a few counts of this clone. The chain couples TRBV9 to TRBJ1-4; TRBD1 matches at 7 bases. From germline, CDR1 is SGDLS and CDR2 YYNGEE. The CDR3 has 15 residues. V shed 5 bases and J 2 bases; nucleotides not matched to a gene: 6. DNA of the CDR3: TGTGCCAGCAGAGTCGGGACAGAGACTAATGAAAAACTGTTTTTT. This codes for CASRVGTETNEKLFF. The variable domain in full, with the rest retrieved from reference TRBV9 and TRBJ1-4, is DSGVTQTPKHLITATGQRVTLRCSPRSGDLSVYWYQQSLDQGLQFLIQYYNGEERAKGNILERFSAQQFPDLHSELNLSSLELGDSALYFCASRVGTETNEKLFFGSGTQLSVL.

This clone was seen only a few times. The J gene is TRBJ2-5, the V gene TRBV29-1; D is possibly TRBD1 (6 bases). The DNA end lines up better with TRBJ2-7; the J call may be wrong. This CDR3 has 11 amino acids. Germline CDR1 is SQVTM and CDR2 is ANQGSEA. CDR3 in DNA: TGCAGCGCTAGGGGGACCTACGAGCAGTACTTC. Its translation is CSARGTYEQYF.

This clone was seen only a few times. This chain links TRBV4-1 with TRBJ2-1; D perhaps matches TRBD2 (6 bases). V gave up 0 bases and J gave up 1 base, with 13 bases separating them. CDR3 length: 17 amino acids. Germline V gives CDR1 MGHRA, CDR2 YSYEKL. CDR3 coding DNA: TGCGCCAGCAGCCAAGATTTAGTAGCGGCATCCTACAATGAGCAGTTCTTC. It codes for CASSQDLVAASYNEQFF.

This clone was detected a few times. V and J are TRBV4-3 and TRBJ2-1; 7 positions agree with TRBD1. Germline loops: CDR1 LGHNA, CDR2 YSLEER. The CDR3 sequence is 17 residues long. V trimming: 2 bases; J trimming: 2 bases; junction bases outside the gene matches: 9. The DNA of the CDR3 is TGCGCCAGCAGCCAACCTGAGGGGGCGGTGGCCTACAATGAGCAGTTCTTC. Translating it yields CASSQPEGAVAYNEQFF.

This clone was seen a handful of times. This chain connects TRBV11-2 to TRBJ2-5; D unresolved. CDR1 and CDR2 from the germline V gene are SGHAT and FQNNGV. The CDR3 has 16 residues. Deletions cut 0 bases from V and 2 bases from J, with 13 bases between. CDR3 amino acids: CASSLDRGEEQETQYF. CDR3 DNA sequence: TGTGCCAGCAGCTTAGATCGAGGAGAGGAACAAGAGACCCAGTACTTC.

The chain joins TRBV18 to TRBJ1-1, with 10 bases fitting TRBD1. The CDR3 totals 14 residues. The V segment lost 3 bases and the J segment 4 bases; nucleotides outside the gene matches: 2. Germline V CDR1 and CDR2: KGHSH, LQKENI. CDR3 sequence: CASSPDRGPTEAFF. CDR3 nucleotide sequence: TGTGCCAGCTCACCCGACAGGGGGCCCACTGAAGCTTTCTTT.

The V call is TRBV13, the J call TRBJ1-2; D not certain. Germline-derived CDR1 and CDR2 are PRHDT and FYEKMQ (reference sequence). The ends were cut back, 4 bases at V and 3 bases at J, with 24 bases in the middle. The CDR3 consists of 18 residues. DNA for the CDR3: TGTGCCAGCAGCTCAACTTATTTGGTCGGAAGCACAGACTATGGCTACACCTTC. Its translation: CASSSTYLVGSTDYGYTF.

This clone was seen only a few times. The chain joins TRBV5-1 to TRBJ2-5; 8 bases fit TRBD1. V lost 4 bases to trimming and J lost 4 bases; unmatched junction nucleotides: 6. Germline V gene lookup returns CDR1 SGHRS and CDR2 YFSETQ. This CDR3 spans 14 amino acids. The DNA of the CDR3 is TGCGCCAGCAGCCTAAGAGACAGGGGAGAGACCCAGTACTTC. Translating gives CASSLRDRGETQYF.

The chain links TRBV7-2 to TRBJ2-5, with TRBD2 matching over 13 bases. Germline assignment: CDR1 SGHTA and CDR2 FQGNSA. This CDR3 contains 15 residues. The ends lost 3 bases at V and 5 bases at J; junction bases unmatched: 3. This CDR3 is CASSFGLAGVETQYF. As DNA, the CDR3 is TGTGCCAGCAGCTTCGGACTAGCGGGAGTGGAGACCCAGTACTTC.

The CDR3 sequence is CASSGLAGNYNEQFF. The CDR3 region has the DNA TGTGCCAGCTCCGGACTAGCGGGGAACTACAATGAGCAGTTCTTC. The V and J genes are TRBV18 and TRBJ2-1; 12 positions agree with TRBD2. V dropped 6 bases and J dropped 3; count of bases not matched to a gene: 3. Germline V gene sequence: CDR1 KGHSH, CDR2 LQKENI. CDR3 length: 15 residues.

The chain combines TRBV4-3 with TRBJ2-1, with TRBD2 matching over 8 bases. The CDR3 loop spans 15 amino acids. Germline-derived CDR1 and CDR2 are LGHNA and YSLEER. The J segment lost 0 bases and the V segment lost 5 bases, leaving 3 bases of the junction unmatched. The CDR3, as DNA: TGCGCCAGCAGCTACGGGAGGGCCTCCTACAATGAGCAGTTCTTC. The encoded protein is CASSYGRASYNEQFF.

This clone turned up a few times. CDR3 in DNA: TGTGCCTGGAGCTCGGACAGGGGCGGAATGGGCAATCAGCCCCAGCATTTT. Translated, it gives CAWSSDRGGMGNQPQHF. The chain links TRBV30 to TRBJ1-5; TRBD1 matches at 9 bases. V was pared by 3 bases and J by 2 bases, with 11 bases of the junction left unmatched. CDR3 length equals 17 residues. Germline CDR1 and CDR2: GTSNPN and SVGIG (reference sequence). Full variable domain (outside the CDR3, taken from reference TRBV30 and TRBJ1-5): SQTIHQWPATLVQPVGSPLSLECTVEGTSNPNLYWYRQAAGRGLQLLFYSVGIGQISSEVPQNLSASRPQDRQFILSSKKLLLSDSGFYLCAWSSDRGGMGNQPQHFGDGTRLSIL.

The chain joins TRBV25-1 to TRBJ2-2; TRBD2 is a possible D gene (6 bases). V lost 2 bases to trimming and J lost 3 bases, with 16 bases between them. This CDR3 is 17 amino acids long. Looked up from germline, CDR1 is MGHDK and CDR2 is SYGVNS. CDR3 nucleotide sequence: TGTGCCAGCAGTGAAGTGGGGGGACTCAAAGACACCGGGGAGCTGTTTTTT. Translation: CASSEVGGLKDTGELFF.

This clone showed up just a few times. The J gene is TRBJ2-3, the V gene TRBV23-1; 7 bases fit TRBD2. TRBV23-1 is known as an ORF, though its function is uncertain. With 3 bases clipped from V and 3 bases from J, the junction kept 24 bases outside the gene matches. This CDR3 contains 21 residues. As DNA, the CDR3 is TGCGCCAGCAGTCAGCCGGTGGGGCTAGCGGACCGAGACGGGGGGACAGATACGCAGTATTTT. This sequence encodes CASSQPVGLADRDGGTDTQYF.

The J gene is TRBJ1-2, the V gene TRBV30, with unresolved D. Trimming removed 4 bases from V and 6 bases from J, with 18 bases in between. The germline V gene encodes CDR1 GTSNPN and CDR2 SVGIG (reference sequence). The CDR3 extends over 14 amino acids. The CDR3 reads CAWIKVTLRDGYTF. The CDR3 DNA sequence: TGTGCCTGGATTAAGGTGACTCTGAGGGATGGCTACACCTTC.

This clone has a handful of counts. The V and J genes are TRBV5-1 and TRBJ2-3; 11 bases match TRBD2. CDR1 and CDR2 (germline): SGHRS, YFSETQ. The trim removed 4 bases at V and 3 bases at J, leaving 7 bases unmatched. The CDR3 loop spans 16 amino acids. CDR3 coding DNA: TGCGCCAGCAGCCCGATGGGACTAGCGGAGACAGATACGCAGTATTTT. It yields the protein CASSPMGLAETDTQYF.

The gene calls are TRBV19 and TRBJ1-2, with a weak D call TRBD1 (6 bases). The CDR3 covers 15 residues. In germline, CDR1 is LNHDA, CDR2 SQIVND (reference sequence). V was pared by 8 bases and J by 0 bases, with 16 bases between. CDR3 bases: TGTGCCAGTTCTGAACAGGGATGGACTAACTATGGCTACACCTTC. This codes for CASSEQGWTNYGYTF.

The chain carries TRBV25-1 and TRBJ2-7; D is perhaps TRBD2 (5 bases). V dropped 5 bases and J dropped 2 bases, with 10 bases sitting between them. CDR1 is MGHDK, CDR2 SYGVNS, per germline. The CDR3 loop spans 13 amino acids. The CDR3 nucleotides are TGTGCCAGCAGTACCCCGGGAACCTACGAGCAGTACTTC. Amino acids: CASSTPGTYEQYF.

The chain has TRBV15 and TRBJ2-3; 7 nucleotides line up with TRBD2. The CDR3 length is 16 residues. Trimming cost V 0 bases and J 3 bases; bases outside gene matches: 6. CDR1 is LNHNV and CDR2 is YYDKDF in the germline V gene (reference sequence). The CDR3 loop reads CATSREDGGRTDTQYF. The CDR3 DNA reads TGTGCCACCAGCAGAGAGGACGGCGGGAGAACAGATACGCAGTATTTT.

V usage is TRBV5-6 and J usage is TRBJ2-5, with 11 bases that match TRBD2. CDR3 length: 16 residues. J was trimmed by 4 bases and V by 3 bases; bases with no gene match: 8. The germline gives CDR1 SGHDT, CDR2 YYEEEE. The CDR3, as DNA: TGTGCCAGCAGCTCGGGGGCGCTAGCGGGAGGAGAGACCCAGTACTTC. Its translation: CASSSGALAGGETQYF.

The V call is TRBV28, the J call TRBJ2-7, with TRBD2 identical over 7 bases. This CDR3 is 15 amino acids long. Germline CDR1 reads MDHEN; CDR2 reads SYDVKM. V was clipped by 4 bases and J by 0 bases; unmatched bases: 6. The CDR3 protein is CASSSPGTNSYEQYF. The CDR3 DNA sequence: TGTGCCAGCAGTTCTCCTGGGACTAACTCCTACGAGCAGTACTTC.

The J gene is TRBJ2-1, the V gene TRBV28; perhaps TRBD2 as D (6 bases). V was cut by 8 bases and J by 6 bases, with 17 bases left in between. This CDR3 comprises 14 residues. Germline assignment: CDR1 MDHEN and CDR2 SYDVKM. CDR3 nucleotide sequence: TGTGCCAGCCGTCGGGGCGGGAAAATCAATGAGCAGTTCTTC. Amino acids: CASRRGGKINEQFF.

This chain joins TRBV18 and TRBJ2-7; possibly TRBD1 for D (6 bases). Deletions cut 3 bases from V and 3 bases from J, with 12 bases between. Germline V lookup: CDR1 KGHSH, CDR2 LQKENI. This CDR3 comprises 14 residues. CDR3 amino acids: CASSPSQGHYEQYF. In nucleotides, the CDR3 is TGTGCCAGCTCACCTTCTCAGGGACACTACGAGCAGTACTTC.